The sequence of this TCR beta chain was determined in a study of blood T cell repertoires in COVID-19. Study-wide background: The cDNA or gDNA used as material had been derived from T cells, B-cell-depleted T cells, or PBMCs.

Profiled with immunoSEQ multiplex PCR; TCRdb holds only in-frame clones, not every one. The sample has tens of thousands of clones; roughly 89% are singletons. There are 11 residues in the CDR3. V lost 6 bases and J 6 bases, leaving 9 bases between the germline ends. Per the germline V gene, CDR1 is ENHRY and CDR2 is SYGVKD. This TCR derives from a man in his forties with COVID-19, enrolled during active disease. The rearrangement uses TRBV10-3 and TRBJ2-7, with a tentative D call TRBD2 (6 bases). Sequencing used peripheral blood. The CDR3 is CAISEGGEQYF. CDR3 bases: TGTGCCATCAGCGAGGGAGGCGAGCAGTACTTC.